The 18 T cell receptor beta chains below were found in one sample sequenced in a study of blood T cell repertoires in COVID-19. Some clones are missing from TCRdb's copy, which holds only in-frame ones; the method was immunoSEQ multiplex PCR. The repertoire has 150,000 or so clones, 83% of them found once; the top ten carry about 3.5%. Input material: PBMCs or T cells enriched from blood (not recorded which). Receptors were obtained from a woman between 45 and 65 years old in a cohort exposed to, infected with or recovered from COVID-19 (not recorded which).

This chain uses TRBV19 with TRBJ1-5; weak D call: TRBD1 (5 bases). Between the trimmed V and J ends, which lost 0 bases and 11 bases, there was a span of 14 bases. The CDR3 runs 14 residues. Germline CDR1 is LNHDA and CDR2 is SQIVND (reference sequence). CDR3 DNA sequence: TGTGCCAGTAGTATAGATTCAGGCACGGGGGCCCAGCATTTT. Its protein product is CASSIDSGTGAQHF.

The chain links TRBV11-2 to TRBJ2-3; D may be TRBD1 (6 bases). Trimming pared 7 bases from V and 3 bases from J, leaving 17 bases between. The CDR3 length is 15 residues. From germline, CDR1 is SGHAT and CDR2 FQNNGV. The CDR3 DNA sequence: TGTGCCAGCATCTCAAGGGACATGGGGACAGATACGCAGTATTTT. Its translation is CASISRDMGTDTQYF.

Ten or more counts support this clone. The chain has TRBV20-1 and TRBJ1-1; D ambiguous. Germline CDR1 and CDR2: DFQATT and SNEGSKA (reference sequence). There are 11 residues in the CDR3. The CDR3 loop is CSAGKNTEAFF. The CDR3 DNA sequence: TGCAGCGCGGGGAAGAACACTGAAGCTTTCTTT.

The V gene is TRBV3-1 (or the pseudogene TRBV3-2), the J gene TRBJ1-3, with 9 bases that match TRBD1. The germline V gene encodes CDR1 LGHDT and CDR2 YNNKEL (reference sequence). V dropped 7 bases and J dropped 2; count of bases not matched to a gene: 3. The CDR3 has 14 amino acids. CDR3 sequence reads: CASTYRGPGNTIYF. The CDR3 coding sequence is TGTGCCAGCACCTACAGGGGGCCTGGAAACACCATATATTTT.

The chain combines TRBV19 with TRBJ1-1; no clear D. CDR3 length equals 11 residues. V shed 10 bases and J shed 1 base, with 7 bases lying between them. The germline V gene has CDR1 LNHDA and CDR2 SQIVND (reference sequence). The CDR3: CATQRNTEAFF. DNA of the CDR3: TGTGCCACCCAGCGGAACACTGAAGCTTTCTTT.

This clone has a handful of counts. The chain recombines TRBV6-2 or TRBV6-3 with TRBJ1-5; D gene uncertain. V lost 2 bases to trimming and J lost 0 bases, with 11 bases between them. CDR1 is MNHEY, CDR2 SVGEGT, per germline. This CDR3 has 16 amino acids. CDR3 DNA sequence: TGTGCCAGCAGTTACGAGCAAATTTATAGCAATCAGCCCCAGCATTTT. Its protein product is CASSYEQIYSNQPQHF.

Only one count was recorded for this clone. The chain combines TRBV13 with TRBJ2-1; 8 positions match TRBD2. Trimming took 0 bases from V and 0 from J; bases not matched to a gene: 7. The germline V gene has CDR1 PRHDT and CDR2 FYEKMQ (reference sequence). The CDR3 has 18 residues. The CDR3 loop is CASSLGGTAGGSYNEQFF. The CDR3 nucleotides are TGTGCCAGCAGCTTAGGGGGGACCGCGGGAGGCTCCTACAATGAGCAGTTCTTC.

The gene calls are TRBV5-1 and TRBJ2-7, with D maybe TRBD2 (5 bases). V lost 0 bases to trimming and J lost 6 bases, with 16 bases between them. This CDR3 is built from 15 residues. Per the germline V gene, CDR1 is SGHRS and CDR2 is YFSETQ. Written as DNA, the CDR3 is TGCGCCAGCAGCTTGGCCTCAGCAAGGGCGGGCGAGCAGTACTTC. As protein: CASSLASARAGEQYF.

The chain recombines TRBV19 with TRBJ2-2; tentatively, D is TRBD2 (5 bases). V was shortened by 3 bases and J by 4 bases, with 15 bases between the two germline ends. There are 16 residues in the CDR3. Germline values: CDR1 LNHDA, CDR2 SQIVND (reference sequence). The CDR3 here is CASSIEQTTATGELFF. In DNA, the CDR3 is TGTGCCAGTAGTATCGAGCAGACTACGGCCACCGGGGAGCTGTTTTTT.

J is TRBJ1-3 and V is TRBV10-3, with D uncertain. CDR1 is ENHRY, CDR2 SYGVKD, per germline. This CDR3 has 14 residues. Trimming stripped 4 bases from V and 0 bases from J, with 7 bases between. The CDR3 is CAISGTSSGNTIYF. The CDR3 DNA is TGTGCCATCAGTGGCACGAGCTCTGGAAACACCATATATTTT.

This clone was seen many times. The chain carries TRBV28 and TRBJ1-5; 8 nucleotides line up with TRBD1. The V gene's germline CDR1 is MDHEN and CDR2 SYDVKM. CDR3 length equals 14 residues. The V gene end was trimmed by 2 bases and the J gene end by 5 bases; junction bases not matched to a gene: 2. The chain's CDR3 is CASSLQGAYQPQHF. DNA of the CDR3: TGTGCCAGCAGTTTACAGGGGGCCTATCAGCCCCAGCATTTT.

The chain couples TRBV28 to TRBJ1-1, with 7 bases identical to TRBD1. The germline CDR1 and CDR2 sequences are MDHEN and SYDVKM. V was pared by 5 bases and J by 0 bases, with 3 bases of the junction left unmatched. CDR3 length equals 14 residues. CDR3 nucleotide sequence: TGTGCCAGCAGTGCGGGACAGCTGAACACTGAAGCTTTCTTT. This sequence encodes CASSAGQLNTEAFF. The variable domain in full, completed from reference TRBV28 and TRBJ1-1, reads DVKVTQSSRYLVKRTGEKVFLECVQDMDHENMFWYRQDPGLGLRLIYFSYDVKMKEKGDIPEGYSVSREKKERFSLILESASTNQTSMYLCASSAGQLNTEAFFGQGTRLTVV.

The chain uses TRBV3-1 (or the pseudogene TRBV3-2) and TRBJ2-1, with TRBD2 as a possible D gene (6 bases). V dropped 0 bases and J dropped 0 bases, with 9 bases sitting between them. Germline V gene data show CDR1 as LGHDT and CDR2 as YNNKEL (reference sequence). CDR3 length: 16 amino acids. CDR3 protein: CASSQDIGSSYNEQFF. CDR3 coding DNA: TGTGCCAGCAGCCAAGACATCGGGAGCTCCTACAATGAGCAGTTCTTC.

This clone was counted only a few times. This rearrangement joins TRBV19 to TRBJ1-4; 10 nucleotides line up with TRBD1. Germline lookup yields CDR1 LNHDA and CDR2 SQIVND (reference sequence). The V and J ends lost 11 bases and 0 bases, in that order; junction bases with no gene match: 18. The CDR3 length is 19 residues. The CDR3 region is CASTQRGQGISATNEKLFF. As DNA, the CDR3 is TGTGCCTCGACCCAAAGGGGACAGGGGATTTCCGCAACTAATGAAAAACTGTTTTTT.

This chain connects TRBV6-2 or TRBV6-3 to TRBJ2-7; 11 bases align to TRBD2. Germline CDR1 reads MNHEY; CDR2 reads SVGEGT. With V trimmed by 4 bases and J by 7 bases, 15 bases remained unmatched. The CDR3 is made up of 17 amino acids. This CDR3 reads CASSSLELAGEAGEQYF. The CDR3 DNA is TGTGCCAGCAGTTCCCTAGAACTAGCGGGAGAGGCAGGGGAGCAGTACTTC.

The chain carries TRBV7-9 and TRBJ1-1; D remains unclear. V lost 5 bases, J lost 10 bases, and 8 bases lay in between. This CDR3 has 10 residues. Germline CDR1 reads SEHNR; CDR2 reads FQNEAQ (reference sequence). CDR3 sequence reads: CASSTLGAFF. DNA of the CDR3: TGTGCCAGCAGCACTCTTGGAGCTTTCTTT.

The genes are TRBV4-3 and TRBJ1-6; 8 bases are shared with TRBD1. Per germline, CDR1 LGHNA and CDR2 YSLEER. Unmatched junction bases numbered 7, after V lost 2 bases and J lost 7 bases. The CDR3 consists of 16 residues. CDR3: CASSQLGQGKNSPLHF. The CDR3, as DNA: TGCGCCAGCAGCCAACTTGGACAGGGAAAAAATTCACCCCTCCACTTT.

This rearrangement joins TRBV9 to TRBJ2-7; TRBD2 matches 7 bases. The CDR3 loop spans 15 amino acids. CDR1 SGDLS and CDR2 YYNGEE come from the germline V gene. Trimming cost V 6 bases and J 2 bases; bases outside gene matches: 11. The DNA of the CDR3 is TGTGCCAGCATATTAAGCTGTCTAGCGGCCTACGAGCAGTACTTC. It yields the protein CASILSCLAAYEQYF.